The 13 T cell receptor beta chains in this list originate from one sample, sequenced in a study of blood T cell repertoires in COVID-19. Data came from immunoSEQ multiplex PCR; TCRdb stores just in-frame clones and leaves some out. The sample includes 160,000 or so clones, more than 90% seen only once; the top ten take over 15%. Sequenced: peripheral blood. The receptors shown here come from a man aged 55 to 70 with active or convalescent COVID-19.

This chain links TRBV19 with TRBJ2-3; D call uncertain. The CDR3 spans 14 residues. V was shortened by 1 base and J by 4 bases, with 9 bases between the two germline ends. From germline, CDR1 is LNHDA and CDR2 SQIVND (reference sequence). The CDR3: CASSIAAGPDTQYF. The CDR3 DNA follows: TGTGCCAGTAGTATAGCTGCAGGCCCAGATACGCAGTATTTT.

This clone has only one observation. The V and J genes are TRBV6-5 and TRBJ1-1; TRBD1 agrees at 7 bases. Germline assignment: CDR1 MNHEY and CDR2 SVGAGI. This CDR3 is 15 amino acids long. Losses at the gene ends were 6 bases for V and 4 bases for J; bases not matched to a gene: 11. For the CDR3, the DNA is TGTGCCAGCAGCCCCGGGTCACAGGGGTCCACTGAAGCTTTCTTT. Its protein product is CASSPGSQGSTEAFF.

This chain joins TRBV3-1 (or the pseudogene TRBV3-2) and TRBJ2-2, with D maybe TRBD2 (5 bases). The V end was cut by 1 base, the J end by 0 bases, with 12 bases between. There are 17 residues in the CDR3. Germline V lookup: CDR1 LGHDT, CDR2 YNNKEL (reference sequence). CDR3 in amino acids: CASSQGGLAANTGELFF. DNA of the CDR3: TGTGCCAGCAGCCAAGGAGGCCTAGCCGCGAACACCGGGGAGCTGTTTTTT.

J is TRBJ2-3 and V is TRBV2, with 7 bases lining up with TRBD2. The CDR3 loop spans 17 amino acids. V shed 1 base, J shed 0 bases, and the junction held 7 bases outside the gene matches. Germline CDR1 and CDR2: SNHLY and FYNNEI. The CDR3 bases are TGTGCCAGCAGTGAAGGGTCTAGCGGTTATAGCACAGATACGCAGTATTTT. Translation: CASSEGSSGYSTDTQYF.

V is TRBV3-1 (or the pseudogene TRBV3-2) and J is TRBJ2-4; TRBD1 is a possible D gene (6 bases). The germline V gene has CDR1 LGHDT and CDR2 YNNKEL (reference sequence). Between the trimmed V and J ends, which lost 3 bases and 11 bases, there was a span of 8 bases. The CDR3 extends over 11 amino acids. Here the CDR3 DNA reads TGTGCCAGCAGCCAGGGGGCACTTCAGTACTTC. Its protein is CASSQGALQYF.

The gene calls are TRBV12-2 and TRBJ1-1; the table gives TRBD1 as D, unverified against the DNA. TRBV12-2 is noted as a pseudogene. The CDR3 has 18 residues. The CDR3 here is CASPLALWTETKNTEAFF. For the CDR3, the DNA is TGTGCAAGTCCCTTGGCCTTATGGACAGAAACTAAGAACACTGAAGCTTTCTTT.

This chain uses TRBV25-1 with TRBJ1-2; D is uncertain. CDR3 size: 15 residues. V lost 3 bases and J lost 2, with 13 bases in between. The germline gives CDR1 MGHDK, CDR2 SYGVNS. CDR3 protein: CASSDIGAPNYGYTF. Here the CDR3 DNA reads TGTGCCAGCAGTGATATAGGAGCCCCGAACTATGGCTACACCTTC.

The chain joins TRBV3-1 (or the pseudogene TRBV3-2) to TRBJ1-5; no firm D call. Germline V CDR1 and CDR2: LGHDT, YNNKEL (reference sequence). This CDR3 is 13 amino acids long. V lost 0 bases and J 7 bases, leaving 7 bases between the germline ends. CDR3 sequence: CASSQDERQPQHF. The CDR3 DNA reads TGTGCCAGCAGCCAAGATGAGAGGCAGCCCCAGCATTTT.

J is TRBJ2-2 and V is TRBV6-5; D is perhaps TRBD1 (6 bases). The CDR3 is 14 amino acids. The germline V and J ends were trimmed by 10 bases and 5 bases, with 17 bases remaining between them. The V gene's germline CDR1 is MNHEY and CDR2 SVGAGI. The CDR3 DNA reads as TGTGCCACCCAGGCCTTCCAGGGGACCGGGGAGCTGTTTTTT. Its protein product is CATQAFQGTGELFF.

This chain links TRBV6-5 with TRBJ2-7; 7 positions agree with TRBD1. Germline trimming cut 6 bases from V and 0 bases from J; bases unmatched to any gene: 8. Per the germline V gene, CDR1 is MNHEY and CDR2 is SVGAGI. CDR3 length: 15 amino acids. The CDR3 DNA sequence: TGTGCCAGCAGCGTACGGTGGACAGGCTCCTACGAGCAGTACTTC. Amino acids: CASSVRWTGSYEQYF.

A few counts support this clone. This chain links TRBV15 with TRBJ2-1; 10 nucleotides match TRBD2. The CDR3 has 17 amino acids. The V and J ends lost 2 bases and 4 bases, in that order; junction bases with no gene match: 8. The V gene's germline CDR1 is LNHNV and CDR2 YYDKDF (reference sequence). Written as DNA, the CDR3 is TGTGCCACCAGCAGAACCTCGGGACTAGCGTTATACAATGAGCAGTTCTTC. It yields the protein CATSRTSGLALYNEQFF.

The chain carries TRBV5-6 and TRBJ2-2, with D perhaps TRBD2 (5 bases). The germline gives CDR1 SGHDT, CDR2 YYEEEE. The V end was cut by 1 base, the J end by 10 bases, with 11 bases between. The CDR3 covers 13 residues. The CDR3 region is CASSLFDREELFF. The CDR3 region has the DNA TGTGCCAGCAGCTTGTTTGACCGGGAGGAGCTGTTTTTT.

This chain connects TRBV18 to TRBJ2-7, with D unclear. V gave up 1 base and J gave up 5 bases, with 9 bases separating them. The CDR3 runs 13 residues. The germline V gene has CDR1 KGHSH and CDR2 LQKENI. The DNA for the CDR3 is TGTGCCAGCTCACCACTTGCGCGCCACGAGCAGTACTTC. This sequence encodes CASSPLARHEQYF.